This entry features one T cell receptor (beta chain) sequence. This sample was taken from a study of cytotoxic CD8 clonotypes in ibrutinib-treated CLL. Germline CDR1 reads SGHDN; CDR2 reads FVKESK. CDR3 length: 14 amino acids. Trimming stripped 6 bases from V and 0 bases from J, with 11 bases between. The method was immunoSEQ multiplex PCR; TCRdb's version includes in-frame clones alone and lacks a portion of them. The table shows 300,000 to 350,000 clones, with 70% to 80% occurring only once. The sample consisted of PBMCs, taken before ibrutinib treatment. The receptor was isolated from a human donor with chronic lymphocytic leukemia. The chain employs TRBV14 and TRBJ2-5; D not resolved. CDR3 DNA sequence: TGTGCCAGCAGACCTCTGGGCAACCAAGAGACCCAGTACTTC. Translated, it gives CASRPLGNQETQYF.